This note documents a single T cell receptor beta chain sequence. CDR3 length: 15 amino acids. V lost 2 bases and J lost 6, with 15 bases in between. The data originate from a study of blood T cell repertoires in COVID-19. Using immunoSEQ multiplex PCR, the repertoire was profiled, and TCRdb retains in-frame clones only, with some absent. Here the sample spans 200,000 to 300,000 clones, approximately 80% being singletons. The V and J genes are TRBV5-3 and TRBJ1-5; D is ambiguous. TRBV5-3 carries the ORF label, with uncertain function. The TCR was taken from a man aged 40-49 years who had recovered from COVID-19. The material sequenced was peripheral blood. The CDR3 loop is CARSFRGSSSQPQHF. The CDR3 nucleotides read TGTGCCAGAAGCTTTAGAGGGTCCTCCAGTCAGCCCCAGCATTTT.